Listed here is a single T cell receptor beta chain. Its antigen is currently unknown. This sample was included in a study of radiotherapy plus CTLA-4 blockade in lung cancer. Germline lookup yields CDR1 KGHSH and CDR2 LQKENI. The length of the CDR3 is 13 residues. V lost 6 bases and J lost 6, with 12 bases in between. Using immunoSEQ multiplex PCR, the repertoire was profiled, and TCRdb retains in-frame clones only, with some absent. The table records about 51,000 clones, roughly three quarters of them present only once. Findings and caveats of the study: Clones derived from tumor TCRs expanded in blood after radiotherapy plus ipilimumab.

The receptor comes from a human donor with non-small cell lung cancer who had a complete response to radiotherapy plus ipilimumab. This material consisted of peripheral blood, taken from a patient treated with radiotherapy plus ipilimumab. The genes are TRBV18 and TRBJ1-5; D is ambiguous. DNA of the CDR3: TGTGCCAGCTCCCCTACGGGGATTCAGCCCCAGCATTTT. Protein product: CASSPTGIQPQHF.